The T cell receptor beta chain under discussion was sequenced for a study of blood T cell repertoires in COVID-19. Study details: The United States, Italy and Spain provided the acute and convalescent COVID-19 samples. PBMCs, B-cell-depleted T cells, or T cells provided the cDNA or gDNA that made up the material.

As originally analysed: Quantification of nucleated cells was approximated via reference gene primer amplification. Profiled with immunoSEQ multiplex PCR; TCRdb holds only in-frame clones, not every one. Clonal size and the V and J genes are those of that table, whereas D and trimming came from the DNA. The table has under 250,000 clones, 65% to 90% seen once. Germline CDR1 reads SGHNT; CDR2 reads YYREEE (reference sequence). Deletions cut 4 bases from V and 1 base from J, with 14 bases between. The CDR3 loop spans 15 amino acids. The receptor was derived from a man aged 45-60 years with active or convalescent COVID-19. The gene calls are TRBV5-4 and TRBJ1-1, with D hard to call. Source material: peripheral blood. The CDR3 DNA sequence: TGTGCCAGCAGCCCCGGGAGTGGTGGGAACACTGAAGCTTTCTTT. It codes for CASSPGSGGNTEAFF.